This T cell receptor (beta chain) was identified in a study of blood T cell repertoires in COVID-19. As for the study in general: The United States, Italy and Spain were the sources of the acute and convalescent COVID-19 samples.

How the authors handled the data: Nucleated cell counts were estimated from reference gene primer amplification. Using immunoSEQ multiplex PCR, the repertoire was profiled, and TCRdb retains in-frame clones only, with some absent. The V and J calls and clone size come from that table; D and trimming were worked out from the DNA. The sample records around 340,000 clones, around 83% being singletons. V shed 5 bases and J shed 1 base, with 9 bases lying between them. The CDR3 is 14 residues long. Germline V lookup: CDR1 SEHNR, CDR2 FQNEAQ (reference sequence). Sequenced material: peripheral blood. The chain links TRBV7-9 to TRBJ1-3; the D gene is possibly TRBD1 (5 bases). This TCR derives from a man aged 25 to 40 with active or convalescent COVID-19. The DNA for the CDR3 is TGTGCCAGCAGCATCGGGACTTCTGGAAACACCATATATTTT. Its protein product is CASSIGTSGNTIYF.